These 6 T cell receptor beta chains originate from one sample sequenced in a study of technical replicates of blood from a handful of donors. Repertoires were generated with immunoSEQ multiplex PCR, while TCRdb's copy carries only in-frame clones and drops some. The table includes around 72,000 clones, just over 90% detected once. The sequenced material came from PBMCs. These receptors were taken from a human donor in good health. Some clones in this sample may be carry-over from other donors' samples.

V gene TRBV7-2 combines with J gene TRBJ2-1; 8 bases line up with TRBD2. Germline V gene lookup returns CDR1 SGHTA and CDR2 FQGNSA. CDR3 length: 15 residues. Germline trimming cut 1 base from V and 3 bases from J; bases unmatched to any gene: 2. DNA of the CDR3: TGTGCCAGCAGCTTAGGGCTAGCGGGCTACAATGAGCAGTTCTTC. Translating it yields CASSLGLAGYNEQFF.

CDR3 DNA sequence: TGTGCCAGCAGCCCGGGACAGGGGTGGGACGAGCAGTACTTC. The encoded protein is CASSPGQGWDEQYF. The V and J genes are TRBV7-9 and TRBJ2-7; 10 bases are shared with TRBD1. The CDR3 contains 14 residues. The trim removed 5 bases at V and 5 bases at J, leaving 6 bases unmatched. Germline V gives CDR1 SEHNR, CDR2 FQNEAQ (reference sequence).

This sequence joins TRBV7-9 and TRBJ2-7; TRBD2 aligns across 7 bases. Germline V gene data show CDR1 as SEHNR and CDR2 as FQNEAQ (reference sequence). There are 15 residues in the CDR3. Trimming took 4 bases from V and 0 from J; bases not matched to a gene: 6. CDR3 residues: CASSSASGRSYEQYF. Written as DNA, the CDR3 is TGTGCCAGCAGCTCAGCTAGCGGTCGCTCCTACGAGCAGTACTTC.

The V gene is TRBV4-3, the J gene TRBJ1-6; 8 bases are a match to TRBD1. The ends lost 1 base at V and 3 bases at J; junction bases unmatched: 2. Looked up from germline, CDR1 is LGHNA and CDR2 is YSLEER. The CDR3 sequence is 16 residues long. CDR3 loop: CASSQGGTGYNSPLHF. The DNA for the CDR3 is TGCGCCAGCAGCCAAGGGGGGACAGGCTATAATTCACCCCTCCACTTT.

The V call is TRBV4-1, the J call TRBJ2-5; 8 positions agree with TRBD2. The J segment lost 5 bases and the V segment lost 2 bases, leaving 10 bases of the junction unmatched. Germline V gene sequence: CDR1 MGHRA, CDR2 YSYEKL. This CDR3 has 16 amino acids. The CDR3 DNA is TGCGCCAGCAGCCAACCTGCGGGGGGCCACTCCGAGACCCAGTACTTC. Amino acid sequence: CASSQPAGGHSETQYF.

This chain joins TRBV7-9 and TRBJ2-7; weak D call: TRBD1 (5 bases). Trimming cost V 6 bases and J 1 base, with 13 bases left between them. This CDR3 comprises 14 residues. The germline gives CDR1 SEHNR, CDR2 FQNEAQ (reference sequence). The CDR3 loop reads CASSRSGQSYEQYF. In DNA form, the CDR3 reads TGTGCCAGCAGTCGGAGTGGACAATCCTACGAGCAGTACTTC.